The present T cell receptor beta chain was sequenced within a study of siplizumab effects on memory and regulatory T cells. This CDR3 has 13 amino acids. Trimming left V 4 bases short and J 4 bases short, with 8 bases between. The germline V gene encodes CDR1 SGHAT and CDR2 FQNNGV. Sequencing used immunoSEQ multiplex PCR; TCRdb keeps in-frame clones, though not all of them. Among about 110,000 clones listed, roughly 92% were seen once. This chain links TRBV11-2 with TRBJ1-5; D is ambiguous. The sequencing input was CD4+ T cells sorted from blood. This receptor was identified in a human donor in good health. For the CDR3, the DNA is TGTGCCAGCAGCTCGGGTCGGAATCAGCCCCAGCATTTT. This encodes CASSSGRNQPQHF.